Below, one TCR beta chain is given with its context. The record originates from a study of CD8 T cells in Susac syndrome. With V trimmed by 0 bases and J by 3 bases, 24 bases remained unmatched. The CDR3 has 22 amino acids. Germline CDR1 is MRHNA and CDR2 is SNTAGT. TCR beta sequences were obtained from blood CD8+ and CD4+ T cells. When the RNA was reverse transcribed, random hexamers were used with an input of roughly 0.45 to 1 ug. A single record per CDR3 protein comes from TCRdb applying MiXCR to the immunoSEQ multiplex PCR reads. The sample includes more than 40,000 distinct CDR3 sequences, roughly 93% of them seen just once.

The sequence was obtained from a human donor in good health. The sequencing sample was made of CD8+ T cells from PBMCs. This chain links TRBV6-4 with TRBJ2-7; 9 bases line up with TRBD1. The CDR3 nucleotides read TGTGCCAGCAGTGACTCGAAGGCCATACAGGGGGCTCGGGGGCAAGCGCGCTACGAGCAGTACTTC. It encodes CASSDSKAIQGARGQARYEQYF.